Listed here are 17 T cell receptor beta chains from one sample, sequenced in a study of cytotoxic CD8 clonotypes in ibrutinib-treated CLL. Measured with immunoSEQ multiplex PCR; TCRdb has only the in-frame clones, and not every one. The sample lists 150,000 or so clones; 84% were seen once. This material consisted of PBMCs, taken after 24 months of ibrutinib treatment. The receptors were gathered from a human donor with chronic lymphocytic leukemia.

The rearrangement links TRBV7-7 to TRBJ2-5; 7 bases fit TRBD2. CDR3 size: 13 residues. The J segment lost 5 bases and the V segment lost 3 bases, leaving 3 bases of the junction unmatched. CDR1 SSHAT and CDR2 FNYEAQ come from the germline V gene (reference sequence). CDR3 protein: CASSLWGGETQYF. The DNA of the CDR3 is TGTGCCAGCAGCTTGTGGGGAGGGGAGACCCAGTACTTC.

This clone was seen once. The CDR3 bases are TGTGCCAGCAGCCGTGCGGGGGCAGGGAAGCAAGAGACCCAGTACTTC. It is translated as CASSRAGAGKQETQYF. The chain couples TRBV28 to TRBJ2-5, with TRBD2 as a possible D gene (7 bases). The germline gives CDR1 MDHEN, CDR2 SYDVKM. This CDR3 comprises 16 residues. V was clipped by 6 bases and J by 2 bases, with 19 bases between them. Looking up the rest from reference TRBV28 and TRBJ2-5 gives the full variable domain: DVKVTQSSRYLVKRTGEKVFLECVQDMDHENMFWYRQDPGLGLRLIYFSYDVKMKEKGDIPEGYSVSREKKERFSLILESASTNQTSMYLCASSRAGAGKQETQYFGPGTRLLVL.

The CDR3 nucleotides read TGTGCCTGTAGACTAGCGGGGAACTCCTACGAGCAGTACTTC. This encodes CACRLAGNSYEQYF. The chain links TRBV30 to TRBJ2-7, with 11 nucleotides matching TRBD2. The length of the CDR3 is 14 residues. With 6 bases clipped from V and 0 bases from J, the junction kept 4 bases outside the gene matches. CDR1 is GTSNPN, CDR2 SVGIG, per germline (reference sequence).

A word on this clone: One end of the junction varies from germline; a read error may be responsible. This chain connects TRBV6-5 to TRBJ1-1; D gene unclear. The CDR3 spans 13 residues. CDR1 is MNHEY and CDR2 is SVGAGI in the germline V gene. CDR3 amino acids: CAISESENTEAFF. The CDR3 nucleotides read TGTGCCATCAGTGAGTCAGAGAACACTGAAGCTTTCTTT.

This CDR3 is CASQMTGDQPQHF. The CDR3, as DNA: TGTGCCAGCCAAATGACAGGGGATCAGCCCCAGCATTTT. The chain joins TRBV28 to TRBJ1-5, with 8 bases identical to TRBD1. Trimming removed 8 bases from V and 5 bases from J; junction bases left unmatched: 5. The CDR3 runs 13 residues. CDR1 MDHEN and CDR2 SYDVKM come from the germline V gene.

This rearrangement joins TRBV7-2 to TRBJ1-5; no clear D gene. The germline gives CDR1 SGHTA, CDR2 FQGNSA. The V end was cut by 2 bases, the J end by 0 bases, with 8 bases between. The CDR3 consists of 15 residues. This CDR3 reads CASSLFQSSNQPQHF. The CDR3 DNA reads TGTGCCAGCAGCTTATTTCAGAGTAGCAATCAGCCCCAGCATTTT.

This chain links TRBV7-2 with TRBJ1-2; possible D gene TRBD1, 5 bases. Germline values: CDR1 SGHTA, CDR2 FQGNSA. This CDR3 is 15 amino acids long. V lost 1 base and J 1 base, leaving 10 bases between the germline ends. The CDR3 coding sequence is TGTGCCAGCAGCTTAGTACAAGGGGTTAACTATGGCTACACCTTC. Translation gives CASSLVQGVNYGYTF.

The rearrangement links TRBV28 to TRBJ2-7, with D possibly TRBD2 on 6 matching bases. The CDR3 has 15 residues. Deletions cut 7 bases from V and 0 bases from J, with 16 bases between. Germline lookup yields CDR1 MDHEN and CDR2 SYDVKM. CDR3 residues: CASTTGPGGSYEQYF. Written as DNA, the CDR3 is TGTGCCAGCACCACTGGGCCCGGGGGCTCCTACGAGCAGTACTTC.

V is TRBV5-1 and J is TRBJ2-5, with a possible D match to TRBD1 (5 bases). CDR3 length equals 13 residues. Germline V gives CDR1 SGHRS, CDR2 YFSETQ. The ends were cut back, 2 bases at V and 1 base at J, with 6 bases in the middle. CDR3 amino acids: CASSFGAQETQYF. The CDR3 DNA follows: TGCGCCAGCAGCTTTGGGGCCCAAGAGACCCAGTACTTC.

V and J are TRBV10-2 and TRBJ2-3, with 7 bases fitting TRBD1. The junction had 6 bases not matched to a gene; V was cut back by 8 bases and J by 1 base. The CDR3 loop spans 14 amino acids. Germline V gene lookup returns CDR1 WSHSY and CDR2 SAAADI. The CDR3 region has the DNA TGCGCCAGCTCGAAGGGGGCGCGCACAGATACGCAGTATTTT. This gives the protein CASSKGARTDTQYF.

This chain connects TRBV5-4 to TRBJ1-5, with 10 bases lining up with TRBD1. The CDR3 covers 15 residues. Germline CDR1 reads SGHNT; CDR2 reads YYREEE (reference sequence). With 4 bases clipped from V and 7 bases from J, the junction kept 8 bases outside the gene matches. CDR3 region: CASSRDRGINQPQHF. The CDR3 DNA is TGTGCCAGCAGCCGGGACAGGGGAATCAACCAGCCCCAGCATTTT.

The CDR3 DNA is TGTGCCAGCAGTGAAGGTGGTGAGCAGTTCTTC. This sequence encodes CASSEGGEQFF. V gene TRBV6-1 combines with J gene TRBJ2-1; D uncertain. The CDR3 sequence is 11 residues long. V lost 1 base and J lost 9, with 4 bases in between. Germline V lookup: CDR1 MNHNS, CDR2 SASEGT.

This chain uses TRBV28 with TRBJ2-7, with TRBD2 matching 13 bases. Germline trimming cut 1 base from V and 10 bases from J; bases unmatched to any gene: 13. CDR1 is MDHEN and CDR2 is SYDVKM in the germline V gene. The CDR3 covers 17 residues. The CDR3 DNA reads TGTGCCAGCAGTTTATTGGGACTAGCGGGACCGTGGGGGGAACAGTACTTC. This sequence encodes CASSLLGLAGPWGEQYF.

In DNA form, the CDR3 reads TGCGCCAGTCGGCCAGGGGTGAACAATGAGCAGTTCTTC. Translation: CASRPGVNNEQFF. The chain links TRBV5-1 to TRBJ2-1, with D possibly being TRBD1 (6 bases). Germline-derived CDR1 and CDR2 are SGHRS and YFSETQ. The V end was cut by 8 bases, the J end by 5 bases, with 14 bases between. The CDR3 sequence is 13 residues long.

The rearrangement uses TRBV5-1 and TRBJ2-7; weak D call: TRBD2 (5 bases). Trimming stripped 5 bases from V and 4 bases from J, with 13 bases between. The length of the CDR3 is 13 residues. The germline gives CDR1 SGHRS, CDR2 YFSETQ. The CDR3 loop reads CASRKGAEYEQYF. The CDR3 bases are TGCGCCAGCAGGAAGGGAGCTGAATACGAGCAGTACTTC.

The chain uses TRBV28 and TRBJ2-7; D unclear. The CDR3 extends over 14 amino acids. Germline V gives CDR1 MDHEN, CDR2 SYDVKM. The germline V and J ends were trimmed by 5 bases and 1 base, with 12 bases remaining between them. As DNA, the CDR3 is TGTGCCAGCAGTCGGGCCAGCCTGTCCTACGAGCAGTACTTC. Amino acids: CASSRASLSYEQYF. The complete variable domain, with remaining parts taken from reference TRBV28 and TRBJ2-7, reads DVKVTQSSRYLVKRTGEKVFLECVQDMDHENMFWYRQDPGLGLRLIYFSYDVKMKEKGDIPEGYSVSREKKERFSLILESASTNQTSMYLCASSRASLSYEQYFGPGTRLTVT.

This clone is a singleton in its sample. The chain uses TRBV6-5 and TRBJ1-2; 8 nucleotides match TRBD1. Trimming cost V 0 bases and J 7 bases; bases outside gene matches: 10. The CDR3 covers 16 residues. Germline V gene data show CDR1 as MNHEY and CDR2 as SVGAGI. CDR3 nucleotide sequence: TGTGCCAGCAGTTACTCTTGGTCCGACAGGGGAATTGGCTACACCTTC. The encoded protein is CASSYSWSDRGIGYTF.